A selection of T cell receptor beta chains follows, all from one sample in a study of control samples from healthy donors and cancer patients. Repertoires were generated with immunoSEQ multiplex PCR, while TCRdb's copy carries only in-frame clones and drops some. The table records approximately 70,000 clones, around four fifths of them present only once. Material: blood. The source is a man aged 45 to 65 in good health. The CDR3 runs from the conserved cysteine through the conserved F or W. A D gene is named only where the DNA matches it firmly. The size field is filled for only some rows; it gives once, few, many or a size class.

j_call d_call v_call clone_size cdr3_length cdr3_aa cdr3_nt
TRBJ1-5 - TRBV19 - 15 CASTPLGPGNQPQHF TGTGCCAGTACCCCCCTCGGTCCCGGCAATCAGCCCCAGCATTTT
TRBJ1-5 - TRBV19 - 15 CASSIGRPSNQPQHF TGTGCCAGTAGTATAGGCAGGCCAAGCAATCAGCCCCAGCATTTT
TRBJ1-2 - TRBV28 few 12 CASSRNSIGYTF TGTGCCAGCAGTCGAAACAGCATTGGCTACACCTTC
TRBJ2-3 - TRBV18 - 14 CASSPPSDPQRGYF TGTGCCAGCTCACCACCGTCGGATCCTCAACGAGGGTATTTT
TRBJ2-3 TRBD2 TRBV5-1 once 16 CASTRRLAGASDTQYF TGCGCCAGCACTAGAAGGCTAGCGGGAGCGTCGGATACGCAGTATTTT
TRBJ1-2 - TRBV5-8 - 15 CASSPSAMLGYGYTF TGTGCCAGCAGCCCCAGTGCCATGTTGGGCTATGGCTACACCTTC
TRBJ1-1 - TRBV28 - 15 CASKSDVGMDTEAFF TGTGCCAGCAAGTCGGACGTTGGGATGGACACTGAAGCTTTCTTT
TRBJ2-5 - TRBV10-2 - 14 CASSDWATQETQYF TGCGCCAGCAGTGATTGGGCCACACAAGAGACCCAGTACTTC
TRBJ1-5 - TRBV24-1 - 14 CATSDPSHNQPQHF TGTGCCACCAGTGATCCCAGCCACAATCAGCCCCAGCATTTT
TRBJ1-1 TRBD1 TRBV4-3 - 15 CASSLDGTGSRKAFF TGCGCCAGCAGCCTAGACGGGACAGGGAGTCGTAAGGCTTTCTTT
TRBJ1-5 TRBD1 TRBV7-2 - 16 CASSGGQGARSQPQHF TGTGCCAGCAGCGGGGGACAGGGGGCTAGGAGTCAGCCCCAGCATTTT
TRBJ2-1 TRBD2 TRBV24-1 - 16 CATSDTTSGAYNEQFF TGTGCCACCAGTGATACCACTAGCGGAGCCTACAATGAGCAGTTCTTC
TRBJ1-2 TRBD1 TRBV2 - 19 CASTELAGTGGSSGYGYTF TGTGCCAGCACCGAGCTAGCCGGGACAGGGGGCTCATCGGGCTATGGCTACACCTTC
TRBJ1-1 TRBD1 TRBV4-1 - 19 CASSQPSGTGLLMNTEAFF TGCGCCAGCAGCCAACCATCCGGGACAGGACTCCTTATGAACACTGAAGCTTTCTTT
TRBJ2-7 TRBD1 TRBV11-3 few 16 CASSFSNHQGDYEQYF TGTGCCAGCAGCTTTTCGAACCACCAGGGGGACTACGAGCAGTACTTC
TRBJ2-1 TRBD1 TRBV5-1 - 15 CASSWQGAGYNEQFF TGCGCCAGCAGCTGGCAGGGGGCTGGCTACAATGAGCAGTTCTTC
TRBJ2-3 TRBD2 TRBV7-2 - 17 CASSLRLAHPGTDTQYF TGTGCCAGCAGCTTACGACTAGCCCACCCGGGGACAGATACGCAGTATTTT